Listed below are T cell receptor beta chains from one sample, sequenced in a study of neurological immune-mediated disorders. One entry per CDR3 protein results from TCRdb running MiXCR on the 5' RACE reads. The sample includes about 58,000 distinct CDR3 sequences, about 3.3% of them seen just once. The sample taken for sequencing was PBMCs. The receptors here all came from a woman aged 55 to 70 with multiple sclerosis. Each CDR3 is given with its conserved first and last residue. A D gene is named only where the DNA matches it firmly. Only part of the rows carry a size: once, few, many, or a class if the clone is expanded.

V gene: TRBV6-2/TRBV6-3; J gene: TRBJ2-2; D gene: -; clone size: many; CDR3 protein: CASSYSMDTGELFF; CDR3 DNA: TGTGCCAGCAGTTACTCGATGGACACCGGGGAGCTGTTTTTT
V gene: TRBV12-3/TRBV12-4; J gene: TRBJ2-2; D gene: TRBD1; clone size: many; CDR3 protein: CASRTGGTTGELFF; CDR3 DNA: TGTGCCAGCAGAACAGGGGGCACCACCGGGGAGCTGTTTTTT
V gene: TRBV12-3/TRBV12-4; J gene: TRBJ1-5; D gene: -; clone size: -; CDR3 protein: CASSLSLNQPQHF; CDR3 DNA: TGTGCCAGCAGTTTGAGCCTCAATCAGCCCCAGCATTTT
V gene: TRBV5-1; J gene: TRBJ2-7; D gene: -; clone size: many; CDR3 protein: CASSLGDNLHEQYF; CDR3 DNA: TGCGCCAGCAGCTTGGGGGACAATCTTCACGAGCAGTACTTC
V gene: TRBV20-1; J gene: TRBJ2-3; D gene: -; clone size: many; CDR3 protein: CSARNEVGDTQYF; CDR3 DNA: TGCAGTGCTAGAAACGAAGTAGGAGATACGCAGTATTTT
V gene: TRBV12-3/TRBV12-4; J gene: TRBJ2-1; D gene: TRBD2; clone size: many; CDR3 protein: CASSPLSGRGNEQFF; CDR3 DNA: TGTGCCAGCAGCCCGTTGAGCGGGAGGGGGAATGAGCAGTTCTTC
V gene: TRBV20-1; J gene: TRBJ1-2; D gene: TRBD1; clone size: many; CDR3 protein: CSADRGLGYGYTF; CDR3 DNA: TGCAGTGCTGACAGGGGCCTAGGCTATGGCTACACCTTC
V gene: TRBV29-1; J gene: TRBJ2-6; D gene: -; clone size: many; CDR3 protein: CSVSLDVNSGANVLTF; CDR3 DNA: TGCAGCGTTAGTCTAGACGTAAACTCTGGGGCCAACGTCCTGACTTTC
V gene: TRBV6-1; J gene: TRBJ2-2; D gene: TRBD1; clone size: many; CDR3 protein: CASSEGTGDTGELFF; CDR3 DNA: TGTGCCAGCAGTGAAGGGACAGGGGACACCGGGGAGCTGTTTTTT
V gene: TRBV11-2; J gene: TRBJ2-2; D gene: -; clone size: many; CDR3 protein: CASSSSRELFF; CDR3 DNA: TGTGCCAGCTCCTCAAGCCGGGAGCTGTTTTTT
V gene: TRBV11-1; J gene: TRBJ2-1; D gene: TRBD2; clone size: -; CDR3 protein: CASSLSRLAALYNEQFF; CDR3 DNA: TGTGCCAGCAGCTTATCCCGACTAGCGGCCCTCTACAATGAGCAGTTCTTC
V gene: TRBV28; J gene: TRBJ1-1; D gene: TRBD1; clone size: many; CDR3 protein: CASSLARAGGTEAFF; CDR3 DNA: TGTGCCAGCAGTTTAGCACGGGCAGGGGGCACTGAAGCTTTCTTT
V gene: TRBV28; J gene: TRBJ1-1; D gene: TRBD1; clone size: many; CDR3 protein: CASSFLDRDTEAFF; CDR3 DNA: TGTGCCAGCAGTTTCTTGGACAGGGACACTGAAGCTTTCTTT
V gene: TRBV3-1; J gene: TRBJ2-3; D gene: TRBD2; clone size: many; CDR3 protein: CASSQGLAGRRDTQYF; CDR3 DNA: TGTGCCAGCAGCCAAGGTCTAGCGGGGAGACGAGATACGCAGTATTTT
V gene: TRBV5-6; J gene: TRBJ1-4; D gene: -; clone size: many; CDR3 protein: CASSLARFKNEKLFF; CDR3 DNA: TGTGCCAGCAGCTTGGCCAGGTTTAAGAATGAAAAACTGTTTTTT
V gene: TRBV29-1; J gene: TRBJ2-1; D gene: TRBD1; clone size: many; CDR3 protein: CSVEESLATGGVYNEQFF; CDR3 DNA: TGCAGCGTTGAAGAGTCCCTAGCGACAGGGGGAGTCTACAATGAGCAGTTCTTC
V gene: TRBV6-4; J gene: TRBJ2-1; D gene: -; clone size: many; CDR3 protein: CASSRDFTLAREQFF; CDR3 DNA: TGTGCCAGCAGCCGAGATTTCACCCTAGCCCGTGAGCAGTTCTTC
V gene: TRBV11-2; J gene: TRBJ1-5; D gene: -; clone size: many; CDR3 protein: CASSLGPPQPQHF; CDR3 DNA: TGTGCCAGCAGCTTGGGGCCGCCTCAGCCCCAGCATTTT
V gene: TRBV19; J gene: TRBJ1-6; D gene: TRBD1; clone size: -; CDR3 protein: CASSARTGNNSPLHF; CDR3 DNA: TGTGCCAGTAGTGCCCGGACAGGGAATAATTCACCCCTCCACTTT
V gene: TRBV7-2; J gene: TRBJ1-6; D gene: -; clone size: many; CDR3 protein: CASSLRGGRTPLHF; CDR3 DNA: TGTGCCAGCAGCTTACGTGGGGGGCGGACACCCCTCCACTTT
V gene: TRBV28; J gene: TRBJ2-7; D gene: -; clone size: many; CDR3 protein: CASSSLVVQYF; CDR3 DNA: TGTGCCAGCAGTTCCCTAGTGGTCCAGTACTTC
V gene: TRBV5-1; J gene: TRBJ1-1; D gene: TRBD1; clone size: many; CDR3 protein: CASSQGTGTQNTEAFF; CDR3 DNA: TGCGCCAGCAGCCAAGGGACAGGCACACAGAACACTGAAGCTTTCTTT
V gene: TRBV28; J gene: TRBJ2-7; D gene: -; clone size: many; CDR3 protein: CASSLTFYEQYF; CDR3 DNA: TGTGCCAGCAGTTTAACTTTCTACGAGCAGTACTTC
V gene: TRBV12-3/TRBV12-4; J gene: TRBJ2-3; D gene: TRBD2; clone size: many; CDR3 protein: CASSLLGLAGVYGTDTQYF; CDR3 DNA: TGTGCCAGCAGTTTACTTGGGCTAGCGGGCGTGTATGGCACAGATACGCAGTATTTT
V gene: TRBV7-7; J gene: TRBJ2-1; D gene: TRBD2; clone size: many; CDR3 protein: CASSGGETSGYNEQFF; CDR3 DNA: TGTGCTAGCAGCGGGGGGGAGACTAGCGGCTACAATGAGCAGTTCTTC
V gene: TRBV5-1; J gene: TRBJ2-7; D gene: -; clone size: many; CDR3 protein: CASSFSALGVGYEQYF; CDR3 DNA: TGCGCCAGCAGCTTCAGTGCTCTGGGAGTCGGCTACGAGCAGTACTTC
V gene: TRBV10-3; J gene: TRBJ1-3; D gene: -; clone size: many; CDR3 protein: CAISDPRAGNTIYF; CDR3 DNA: TGTGCCATCAGTGACCCCAGGGCTGGAAACACCATATATTTT
V gene: TRBV20-1; J gene: TRBJ1-1; D gene: -; clone size: many; CDR3 protein: CSAAQGGTEAFF; CDR3 DNA: TGCAGTGCCGCTCAGGGCGGCACTGAAGCTTTCTTT
V gene: TRBV5-5; J gene: TRBJ1-4; D gene: -; clone size: few; CDR3 protein: CASSLPPGTGNEKLFF; CDR3 DNA: TGTGCCAGCAGCTTGCCGCCCGGAACAGGAAATGAAAAACTGTTTTTT
V gene: TRBV4-3; J gene: TRBJ2-3; D gene: -; clone size: many; CDR3 protein: CASSQEVRAVATDTQYF; CDR3 DNA: TGCGCCAGCAGCCAAGAGGTCAGGGCGGTGGCGACTGATACGCAGTATTTT
V gene: TRBV7-9; J gene: TRBJ2-1; D gene: TRBD1; clone size: many; CDR3 protein: CASSAFRDRNNEQFF; CDR3 DNA: TGTGCCAGCAGCGCCTTCCGGGACAGGAACAATGAGCAGTTCTTC